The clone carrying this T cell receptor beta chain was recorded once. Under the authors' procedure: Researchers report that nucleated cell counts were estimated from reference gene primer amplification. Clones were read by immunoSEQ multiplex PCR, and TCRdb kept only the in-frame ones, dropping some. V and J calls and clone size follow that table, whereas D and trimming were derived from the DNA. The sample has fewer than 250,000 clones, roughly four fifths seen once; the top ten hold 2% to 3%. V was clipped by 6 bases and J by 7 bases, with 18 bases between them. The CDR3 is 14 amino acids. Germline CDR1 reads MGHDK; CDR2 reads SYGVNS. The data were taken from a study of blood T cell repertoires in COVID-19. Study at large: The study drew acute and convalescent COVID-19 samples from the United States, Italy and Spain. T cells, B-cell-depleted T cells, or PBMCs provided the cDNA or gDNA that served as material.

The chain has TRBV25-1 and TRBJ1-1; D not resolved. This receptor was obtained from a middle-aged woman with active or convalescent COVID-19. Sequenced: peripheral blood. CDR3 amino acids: CASRREGSPGEAFF. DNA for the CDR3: TGTGCCAGCAGAAGAGAGGGTTCGCCAGGTGAAGCTTTCTTT. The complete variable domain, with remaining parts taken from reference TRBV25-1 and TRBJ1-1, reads EADIYQTPRYLVIGTGKKITLECSQTMGHDKMYWYQQDPGMELHLIHYSYGVNSTEKGDLSSESTVSRIRTEHFPLTLESARPSHTSQYLCASRREGSPGEAFFGQGTRLTVV.